These T cell receptor beta chains were read from a single sample in a study of cytomegalovirus exposure and HLA in healthy donors. The method was immunoSEQ multiplex PCR; TCRdb's version includes in-frame clones alone and lacks a portion of them. This table has about 150,000 clones, just under 75% appearing once. Material for sequencing was PBMCs. Receptor source: a woman aged 18-29 years in good health and CMV-seronegative. Each CDR3 is given with its conserved first and last residue. The order of the fields is clone size, D gene, V gene, J gene, CDR3 DNA, CDR3 protein. A D gene is named only where the DNA matches it firmly. Clone size appears in some rows only: once, few, many, or a class for an expanded clone.

-,-,TRBV10-2,TRBJ1-4,TGCGCCAGCACCGGGGATAATGAAAAACTGTTTTTT,CASTGDNEKLFF
-,TRBD1,TRBV19,TRBJ1-2,TGTGCCTCAATGACAGGGGATTTTAGCTATGGCTACACCTTC,CASMTGDFSYGYTF
-,-,TRBV14,TRBJ1-1,TGTGCCAGCAGCCAAGATTTCGGGACAAACACTGAAGCTTTCTTT,CASSQDFGTNTEAFF
-,-,TRBV30,TRBJ1-1,TGTGCCTGGAGCGAGAGTTTTGGTGAAGCTTTCTTT,CAWSESFGEAFF
few,TRBD1,TRBV2,TRBJ1-3,TGTGCCAGCAGTGAAGAAGGGGCAGGGGGTGGAAACACCATATATTTT,CASSEEGAGGGNTIYF
once,TRBD1,TRBV25-1,TRBJ2-5,TGTGCCAGCAACGAGGGACAGGGGTACCAAGAGACCCAGTACTTC,CASNEGQGYQETQYF
-,TRBD2,TRBV6-5,TRBJ2-4,TGTGCCAGCAGCCCGACTAGCGGGGGGCTAAACATTCAGTACTTC,CASSPTSGGLNIQYF
once,-,TRBV4-3,TRBJ2-2,TGCGCCAGCAGCCAAGGACACTCGAACACCGGGGAGCTGTTTTTT,CASSQGHSNTGELFF
-,TRBD2,TRBV7-6,TRBJ2-7,TGTGCCAGCAGCCTCGGGGGGTGGGAGGGCACCTACGAGCAGTACTTC,CASSLGGWEGTYEQYF
-,-,TRBV28,TRBJ1-2,TGTGCCAGCAGCCCTAGGCCCGACTATGGCTACACCTTC,CASSPRPDYGYTF
-,-,TRBV23-1,TRBJ1-1,TGCGCCAGCAGCCAAGATAGGGGAAGGGCAACTGAAGCTTTCTTT,CASSQDRGRATEAFF
-,TRBD1,TRBV5-8,TRBJ2-5,TGTGCCAGCAGCCGGGACAGGGAGCGAGAGACCCAGTACTTC,CASSRDRERETQYF
-,-,TRBV6-1,TRBJ1-1,TGTGCCAGCAGTGCATTCAGGGGAGCAGGTAGGAACACTGAAGCTTTCTTT,CASSAFRGAGRNTEAFF
-,-,TRBV5-1,TRBJ1-1,TGCGCCAGCAGCGGAGACGGAATGAACACTGAAGCTTTCTTT,CASSGDGMNTEAFF
-,-,TRBV7-8,TRBJ2-1,TGTGCCAGCAGCGGGAGCGGGTATGGTTCCTACAATGAGCAGTTCTTC,CASSGSGYGSYNEQFF
-,-,TRBV21-1,TRBJ1-1,TGTGCCAGCAGCAAACGGCTGGGAGCCATGAACACTGAAGCTTTCTTT,CASSKRLGAMNTEAFF
-,-,TRBV5-8,TRBJ2-1,TGTGCCAGCCGCCAATATCAGGGGCTCCCGGGCAATGAGCAGTTCTTC,CASRQYQGLPGNEQFF
-,-,TRBV28,TRBJ1-2,TGTGCCAGCAGCCGGACAGATTATGGCTACACCTTC,CASSRTDYGYTF
few,TRBD1,TRBV2,TRBJ1-5,TGTGCCAGCAGTACCGGGACAGTAGTTTCTAGCAATCAGCCCCAGCATTTT,CASSTGTVVSSNQPQHF
-,TRBD1,TRBV29-1,TRBJ1-1,TGCAGCGTACAAACAGGGGGGTCCACTGAAGCTTTCTTT,CSVQTGGSTEAFF
-,-,TRBV11-2,TRBJ2-1,TGTGCCAGCAGCTTCGGGATCTCCTACAATGAGCAGTTCTTC,CASSFGISYNEQFF
-,-,TRBV6-5,TRBJ2-7,TGTGCCAGCAGTTCCGTGCTAAGTCCCCACGAGCAGTACTTC,CASSSVLSPHEQYF
few,-,TRBV7-3,TRBJ2-1,TGTGCCAGCAGCTTATTCGGTGGAGGGTTAAACAATGAGCAGTTCTTC,CASSLFGGGLNNEQFF
once,-,TRBV7-8,TRBJ2-7,TGTGCCAGCAGCGGCGGCCAGCTCGAGCAGTACTTC,CASSGGQLEQYF
-,-,TRBV7-9,TRBJ2-5,TGTGCCAGCAGCTCCTACAGGGCTGGGGAGACCCAGTACTTC,CASSSYRAGETQYF
-,-,TRBV5-1,TRBJ1-2,TGCGCCAGCAGCTTGTCCAGGCCCTATGGCTACACCTTC,CASSLSRPYGYTF
-,TRBD2,TRBV11-2,TRBJ2-2,TGTGCCAGCAGCTCGGGACTAGCGGACCACACCGGGGAGCTGTTTTTT,CASSSGLADHTGELFF
-,TRBD1,TRBV5-1,TRBJ1-5,TGCGCCAGCAGCACCGGGACAGGTAGCAATCAGCCCCAGCATTTT,CASSTGTGSNQPQHF
-,-,TRBV7-9,TRBJ1-2,TGTGCCAGCAGCATGACAACCTCCGGCTACACCTTC,CASSMTTSGYTF
-,-,TRBV4-3,TRBJ1-1,TGCGCCAGCAGCCAAGCAGGGGAAGCTTTCTTT,CASSQAGEAFF
-,TRBD1,TRBV4-3,TRBJ1-2,TGCGCCAGCAGCCAAGCCCCGGGACAGAACTTCTATGGCTACACCTTC,CASSQAPGQNFYGYTF
-,-,TRBV2,TRBJ2-4,TGTGCCAGCAGTGAAAGGGCAGGGATAGCCAAAAACAGTCAGTACTTC,CASSERAGIAKNSQYF